Listed below are T cell receptor beta chains from one sample, sequenced in a study of shared clonotypes between healthy human individuals. The protocol was immunoSEQ multiplex PCR, while the TCRdb copy is restricted to in-frame clones and leaves out a portion. The profile shows millions of clones, around 94% of them singletons. Material for sequencing was naive CD4+ T cells sorted from blood. The receptor source for this set is a young man in good health. Each CDR3 is given with its conserved first and last residue. Each record gives: V gene, J gene, clone size, D gene, CDR3 DNA, CDR3 protein. D genes are given only for firm matches. Where a row states a size, it is once, few, many or the class of an expanded clone; other rows omit it.

TRBV30,TRBJ1-6,NA,TRBD1,TGTGCCTGGAGTAGCAGTGGACAGGGAGTTTCACCCCTCCACTTT,CAWSSSGQGVSPLHF
TRBV11-2,TRBJ2-1,once,TRBD1,TGTGCCAGCAGCCCCAGACCAACAGGGGGCCGAGGCAATGAGCAGTTCTTC,CASSPRPTGGRGNEQFF
TRBV27,TRBJ2-3,NA,TRBD2,TGTGCCAGCAGTCTCCGGACTAGCGGGGCGGCAGATACGCAGTATTTT,CASSLRTSGAADTQYF
TRBV7-2,TRBJ2-1,NA,TRBD2,TGTGCCAGCGGGCTAGCGGGAAGGGTGAATGAGCAGTTCTTC,CASGLAGRVNEQFF
TRBV7-9,TRBJ1-2,NA,TRBD1,TGTGCCAGCAGCGGAAGGGACAGCTACTATGGCTACACCTTC,CASSGRDSYYGYTF
TRBV19,TRBJ2-1,NA,TRBD2,TGTGCCACCGCGATAGCGGGAGGGAGCTCCTACAATGAGCAGTTCTTC,CATAIAGGSSYNEQFF
TRBV18,TRBJ1-2,NA,NA,TGTGCCAGCTCCATAGCCGCCGGGACAACTAACTATGGCTACACCTTC,CASSIAAGTTNYGYTF
TRBV28,TRBJ2-3,once,TRBD2,TGTGCCAGCACTAGCGGGGGCTTGCAGTATTTT,CASTSGGLQYF
TRBV5-1,TRBJ2-7,NA,TRBD1,TGCGCCAGCAGCGGCGGGGACAGGGGAGGGTACGAGCAGTACTTC,CASSGGDRGGYEQYF
TRBV2,TRBJ2-3,NA,NA,TGTGCCAGCAGTCGGGACAGCACAGATACGCAGTATTTT,CASSRDSTDTQYF
TRBV25-1,TRBJ2-5,NA,TRBD2,TGTGCCAGCAGTGACCGGACTAGCGGGAGGAGGGTAGAGACCCAGTACTTC,CASSDRTSGRRVETQYF
TRBV18,TRBJ2-5,NA,NA,TGTGCCAGCTCACCAGGTGCAGGGGGAGGAGAGACCCAGTACTTC,CASSPGAGGGETQYF
TRBV19,TRBJ1-1,few,TRBD1,TGTGCCAGTAGTGCGGGACAGATAAACACTGAAGCTTTCTTT,CASSAGQINTEAFF
TRBV5-4,TRBJ1-1,NA,TRBD1,TGTGCCAGCAGCTCAAGACAGGGCACTGAAGCTTTCTTT,CASSSRQGTEAFF
TRBV19,TRBJ1-2,NA,NA,TGTGCCAGTAGTTCCCCACAGGGTCCTGGCTACACCTTC,CASSSPQGPGYTF
TRBV19,TRBJ1-2,NA,TRBD1,TGTGCCAGTAGCCCCACAGGAGGGGGCTCGACCGGCTACACCTTC,CASSPTGGGSTGYTF
TRBV6-1,TRBJ2-5,NA,NA,TGTGCCAGCAGTGGGGGGACGGGAGAGACCCAGTACTTC,CASSGGTGETQYF
TRBV7-3,TRBJ2-5,NA,NA,TGTGCCAGCAGCCGGGGTTTTCAAGAGACCCAGTACTTC,CASSRGFQETQYF
TRBV19,TRBJ2-7,NA,NA,TGTGCGACTGGGCCAATGAGCTCCTACGAGCAGTACTTC,CATGPMSSYEQYF
TRBV10-1,TRBJ2-2,few,NA,TGCGCCAGTTCTCGGGGGAACACCGGGGAGCTGTTTTTT,CASSRGNTGELFF
TRBV5-6,TRBJ1-5,NA,NA,TGTGCCAGCAGCTTGAGTGGGACCGGCGGCAATCAGCCCCAGCATTTT,CASSLSGTGGNQPQHF
TRBV7-9,TRBJ1-1,NA,NA,TGTGCCAGCAGCCCACAGTCTAGGATCGCTGAAGCTTTCTTT,CASSPQSRIAEAFF
TRBV6-1,TRBJ1-4,NA,NA,TGTGCCAGCACCAGGACCGCAGCAACTAATGAAAAACTGTTTTTT,CASTRTAATNEKLFF
TRBV30,TRBJ2-7,NA,TRBD2,TGTGCCTGGAGGGGAGCGGGGACCTACGAGCAGTACTTC,CAWRGAGTYEQYF
TRBV5-5,TRBJ1-2,NA,NA,TGTGCCAGCAGCTTGCAGCCTATTGCCCTAAACTATGGCTACACCTTC,CASSLQPIALNYGYTF
TRBV21-1,TRBJ1-2,NA,NA,TGTGCCAGCAGCAAAGAACAGCCCCTAGACTATGGCTACACCTTC,CASSKEQPLDYGYTF
TRBV28,TRBJ2-1,NA,NA,TGTGCCAGCAGTTTAAAGGGCAATGAGCAGTTCTTC,CASSLKGNEQFF
TRBV5-6,TRBJ2-7,NA,NA,TGTGCCAGCAGCTTTTTTACGGACGAGCAGTACTTC,CASSFFTDEQYF
TRBV30,TRBJ2-7,NA,TRBD1,TGTGCCTGCATCCGGGACAGGGGCGAGCAGTACTTC,CACIRDRGEQYF